A single sample gave rise to the 13 T cell receptor beta chains below, sequenced in a study of CD8 T cells in ankylosing spondylitis. Overall study findings and caveats: A TCR beta motif of several highly homologous variants appeared characteristic of ankylosing spondylitis blood.

One entry per CDR3 protein, called by TCRdb with MiXCR from the 5' RACE reads. There are approximately 540,000 distinct CDR3 sequences in the sample; over 9.5% occur only once, and nearly 7% lies in the top ten. No antigen is known for these receptors. Material: blood, either unsorted or a sorted T cell fraction (not recorded which). These receptors were collected from a male donor with ankylosing spondylitis.

The chain is built from TRBV7-8 and TRBJ2-2, with 7 bases aligning to TRBD1. The CDR3 is 17 residues long. CDR1 is SGHVS, CDR2 FQNEAQ, per germline. V was pared by 5 bases and J by 0 bases, with 9 bases of the junction left unmatched. CDR3 bases: TGTGCCAGCAGCCCCGACCCGGGACAGTCGAACACCGGGGAGCTGTTTTTT. Amino acid sequence: CASSPDPGQSNTGELFF.

This clonotype showed up just a few times. The chain combines TRBV19 with TRBJ2-3; perhaps TRBD1 as D (5 bases). This CDR3 has 14 amino acids. The germline V gene encodes CDR1 LNHDA and CDR2 SQIVND (reference sequence). V was cut by 4 bases and J by 0 bases, with 8 bases left in between. CDR3 residues: CASSTRTSTDTQYF. The CDR3 DNA reads as TGTGCCAGTAGTACCCGGACAAGCACAGATACGCAGTATTTT.

The chain links TRBV5-1 to TRBJ2-1; TRBD2 aligns across 15 bases. J was trimmed by 12 bases and V by 3 bases; bases with no gene match: 7. CDR1 is SGHRS and CDR2 is YFSETQ in the germline V gene. CDR3 length: 15 residues. CDR3 DNA sequence: TGCGCCAGCAGCTCCGGACTAGCGGGAGGGGCTTGGCAGTTCTTC. It encodes CASSSGLAGGAWQFF.

This clonotype was recorded at least ten times. V and J are TRBV18 and TRBJ2-3; D unresolved. Between the trimmed V and J ends, which lost 3 bases and 2 bases, there was a span of 18 bases. There are 17 residues in the CDR3. Germline V gene data show CDR1 as KGHSH and CDR2 as LQKENI. CDR3 region: CASSPLRRNTLTDTQYF. In DNA, the CDR3 is TGTGCCAGCTCACCGCTGCGGCGGAACACACTCACAGATACGCAGTATTTT.

This rearrangement joins TRBV25-1 to TRBJ1-1, with D maybe TRBD1 (5 bases). This CDR3 is built from 13 residues. V was trimmed by 7 bases and J by 4 bases, leaving 13 bases between them. In germline, CDR1 is MGHDK, CDR2 SYGVNS. In DNA form, the CDR3 reads TGTGCCAGCACCGGGACCGGAATCACTGAAGCTTTCTTT. Protein sequence: CASTGTGITEAFF.

The rearrangement joins TRBV18 to TRBJ2-7, with D maybe TRBD1 (6 bases). In germline, CDR1 is KGHSH, CDR2 LQKENI. There are 15 residues in the CDR3. V was shortened by 3 bases and J by 7 bases, with 19 bases between the two germline ends. CDR3 sequence: CASSPSWGLSREQYF. The CDR3 bases are TGTGCCAGCTCACCCTCGTGGGGGCTCTCACGGGAGCAGTACTTC.

V and J are TRBV28 and TRBJ2-7; D is possibly TRBD1 (6 bases). The CDR3 is made up of 15 amino acids. Germline V gene sequence: CDR1 MDHEN, CDR2 SYDVKM. Trimming stripped 1 base from V and 5 bases from J, with 15 bases between. The CDR3 protein is CASSLFGQGLHEQYF. The CDR3, as DNA: TGTGCCAGCAGTTTATTTGGTCAGGGGCTCCACGAGCAGTACTTC.

The genes are TRBV30 and TRBJ1-2; 9 bases are shared with TRBD1. This CDR3 comprises 13 residues. V was clipped by 1 base and J by 6 bases; unmatched bases: 3. Looked up from germline, CDR1 is GTSNPN and CDR2 is SVGIG (reference sequence). The CDR3 reads CAWSEGQGNGYTF. As DNA, the CDR3 is TGTGCCTGGAGTGAGGGACAGGGAAATGGCTACACCTTC.

The chain combines TRBV24-1 with TRBJ2-3, with D perhaps assigned TRBD1 or TRBD2 (5 bases each). The CDR3 spans 17 residues. V shed 0 bases and J shed 6 bases, with 18 bases lying between them. Germline V lookup: CDR1 KGHDR, CDR2 SFDVKD. The CDR3 bases are TGTGCCACCAGTGATTTGCTCGGCCGCCGGGGCAAGGATACGCAGTATTTT. Protein product: CATSDLLGRRGKDTQYF.

There are many counts of this clonotype. CDR3 amino acids: CASKTGLGTDTQYF. The CDR3 DNA is TGCGCCAGCAAAACAGGGTTGGGCACAGATACGCAGTATTTT. The chain uses TRBV10-2 and TRBJ2-3; perhaps TRBD1 as D (6 bases). CDR1 and CDR2 (germline): WSHSY, SAAADI. This CDR3 spans 14 amino acids. V was cut by 7 bases and J by 1 base, with 12 bases left in between.

This clonotype was observed many times. The gene calls are TRBV12-3 or TRBV12-4 and TRBJ2-1; possibly TRBD1 for D (5 bases). V dropped 1 base and J dropped 5 bases, with 12 bases sitting between them. The CDR3 sequence is 15 residues long. CDR3 in DNA: TGTGCCAGCAGTTTAGGGCAGGGTCTCAACAATGAGCAGTTCTTC. Residues: CASSLGQGLNNEQFF.

Note on this clonotype: A much larger clone lies one base from this, so it may be a read error. The chain uses TRBV12-3 or TRBV12-4 and TRBJ1-1; D unclear. CDR3 length: 13 residues. The CDR3: CASSLNYGGEASF. The CDR3 DNA is TGTGCCAGCAGTTTAAATTATGGCGGTGAAGCTTCCTTT.

This clonotype was seen only a few times. This chain joins TRBV27 and TRBJ2-7; 7 nucleotides align to TRBD2. CDR3 length: 15 residues. The J segment lost 3 bases and the V segment lost 6 bases, leaving 11 bases of the junction unmatched. Looked up from germline, CDR1 is MNHEY and CDR2 is SMNVEV (reference sequence). CDR3 amino acids: CASSHATGGGYEQYF. The CDR3 nucleotides are TGTGCCAGCAGCCACGCCACGGGGGGTGGCTACGAGCAGTACTTC.